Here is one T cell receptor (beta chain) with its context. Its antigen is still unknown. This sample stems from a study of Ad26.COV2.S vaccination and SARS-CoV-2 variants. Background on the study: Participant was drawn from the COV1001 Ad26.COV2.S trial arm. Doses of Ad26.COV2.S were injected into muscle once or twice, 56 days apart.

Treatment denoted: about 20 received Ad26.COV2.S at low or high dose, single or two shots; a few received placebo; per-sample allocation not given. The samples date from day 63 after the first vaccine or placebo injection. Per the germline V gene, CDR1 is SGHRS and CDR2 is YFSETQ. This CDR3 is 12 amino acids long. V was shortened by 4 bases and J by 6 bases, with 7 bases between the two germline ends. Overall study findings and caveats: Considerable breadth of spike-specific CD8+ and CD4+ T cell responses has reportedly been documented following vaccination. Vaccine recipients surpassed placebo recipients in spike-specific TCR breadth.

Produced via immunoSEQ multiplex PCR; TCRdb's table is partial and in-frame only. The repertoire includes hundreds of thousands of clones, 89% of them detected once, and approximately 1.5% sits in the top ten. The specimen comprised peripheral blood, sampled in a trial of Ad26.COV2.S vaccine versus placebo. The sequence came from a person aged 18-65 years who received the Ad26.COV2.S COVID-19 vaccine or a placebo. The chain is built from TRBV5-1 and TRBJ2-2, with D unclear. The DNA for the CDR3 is TGCGCCAGCAGCCAAAGCTCCGGGGAGCTGTTTTTT. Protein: CASSQSSGELFF.